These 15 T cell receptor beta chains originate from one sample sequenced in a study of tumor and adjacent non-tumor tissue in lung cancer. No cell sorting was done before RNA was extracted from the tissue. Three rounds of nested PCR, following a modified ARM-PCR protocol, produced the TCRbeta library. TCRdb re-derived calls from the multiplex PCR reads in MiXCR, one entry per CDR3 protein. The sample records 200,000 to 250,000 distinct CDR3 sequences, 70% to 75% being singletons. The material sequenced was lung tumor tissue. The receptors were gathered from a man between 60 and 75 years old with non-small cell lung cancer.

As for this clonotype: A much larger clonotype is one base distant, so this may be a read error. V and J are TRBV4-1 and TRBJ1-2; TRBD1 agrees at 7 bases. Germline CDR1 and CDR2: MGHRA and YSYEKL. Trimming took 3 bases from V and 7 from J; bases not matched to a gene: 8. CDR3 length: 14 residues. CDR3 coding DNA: TGCGCCAGCAGCCACGGGGGACAGTCCTTTGGCTACACCTTC. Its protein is CASSHGGQSFGYTF.

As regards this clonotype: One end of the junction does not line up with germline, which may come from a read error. The CDR3 spells CPSNKDTTQYF. The CDR3, as DNA: TGTCCCAGCAACAAGGACACAACCCAGTACTTC. The V and J genes are TRBV6-5 and TRBJ2-5; a weak D match, TRBD1 (5 bases). This CDR3 region has 11 residues. CDR1 and CDR2 (germline): MNHEY, SVGAGI.

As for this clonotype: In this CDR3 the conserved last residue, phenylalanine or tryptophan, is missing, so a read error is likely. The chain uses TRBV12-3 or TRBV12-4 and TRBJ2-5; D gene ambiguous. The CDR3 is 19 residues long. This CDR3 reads CASSFSSVAMGSRQETQYI. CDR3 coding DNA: TGTGCCAGTAGTTTCTCTTCCGTTGCGATGGGGTCCCGCCAAGAGACCCAGTACATC.

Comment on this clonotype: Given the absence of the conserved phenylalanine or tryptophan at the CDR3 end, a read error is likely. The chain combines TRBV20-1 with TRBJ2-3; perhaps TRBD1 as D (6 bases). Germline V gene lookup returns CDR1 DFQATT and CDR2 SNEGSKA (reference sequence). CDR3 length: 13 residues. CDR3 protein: CSASLWDTDTQYL. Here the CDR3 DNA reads TGCAGTGCTAGTTTGTGGGACACGGATACACAGTATTTA.

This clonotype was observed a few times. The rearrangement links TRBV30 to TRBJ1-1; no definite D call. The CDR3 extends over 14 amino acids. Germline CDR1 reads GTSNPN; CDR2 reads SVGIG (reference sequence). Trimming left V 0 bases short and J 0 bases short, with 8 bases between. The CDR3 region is CAWSVRMMNTEAFF. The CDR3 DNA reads TGTGCCTGGAGTGTAAGGATGATGAACACTGAAGCTTTCTTT.

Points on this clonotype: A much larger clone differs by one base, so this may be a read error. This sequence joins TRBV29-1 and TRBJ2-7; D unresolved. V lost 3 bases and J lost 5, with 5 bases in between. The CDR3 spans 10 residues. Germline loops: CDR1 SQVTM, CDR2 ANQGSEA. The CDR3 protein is CSVDFHEQYF. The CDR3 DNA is TGCAGCGTTGATTTCCACGAGCAGTACTTC.

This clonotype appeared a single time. CDR3 in DNA: TGTGCCAGCAGTTACTCGATACTACAGGCCGGGGAGCTGTTTTTT. This sequence encodes CASSYSILQAGELFF. J is TRBJ2-2 and V is TRBV6-2 or TRBV6-3; the D gene is possibly TRBD1 (5 bases). The V and J ends lost 0 bases and 6 bases respectively, with 11 bases between them. The CDR3 covers 15 residues. Germline V gene data show CDR1 as MNHEY and CDR2 as SVGEGT.

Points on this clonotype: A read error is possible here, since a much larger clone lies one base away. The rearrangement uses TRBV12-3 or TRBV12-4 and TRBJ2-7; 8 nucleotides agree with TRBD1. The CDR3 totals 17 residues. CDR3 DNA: TGTGTCAGCAGTTTTGCAGGACAGGGTCAGGGGACCTACGAGCAGTACTTC. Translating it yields CVSSFAGQGQGTYEQYF.

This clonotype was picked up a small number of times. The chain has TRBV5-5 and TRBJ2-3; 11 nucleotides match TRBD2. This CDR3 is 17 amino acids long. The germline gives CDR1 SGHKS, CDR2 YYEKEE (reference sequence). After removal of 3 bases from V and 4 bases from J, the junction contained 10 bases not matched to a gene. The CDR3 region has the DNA TGTGCCAGCAGCTCGGTCTTAACTAGCGGGAGTGCAGATACGCAGTATTTT. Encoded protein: CASSSVLTSGSADTQYF.

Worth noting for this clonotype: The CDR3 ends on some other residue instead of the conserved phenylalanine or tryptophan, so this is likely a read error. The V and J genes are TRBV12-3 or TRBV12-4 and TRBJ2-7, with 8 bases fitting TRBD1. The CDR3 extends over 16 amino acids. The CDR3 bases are TGTGCCAGCGGTTTATTTTTCGGACAGGGTAGGAACGAGCAGTACTTA. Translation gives CASGLFFGQGRNEQYL.

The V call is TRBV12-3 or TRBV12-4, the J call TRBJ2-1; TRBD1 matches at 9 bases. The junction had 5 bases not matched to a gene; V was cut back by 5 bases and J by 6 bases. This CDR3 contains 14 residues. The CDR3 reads CASSSRDRVNEQFF. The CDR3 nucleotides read TGTGCCAGCAGTAGTCGGGACAGGGTCAATGAGCAGTTCTTC.

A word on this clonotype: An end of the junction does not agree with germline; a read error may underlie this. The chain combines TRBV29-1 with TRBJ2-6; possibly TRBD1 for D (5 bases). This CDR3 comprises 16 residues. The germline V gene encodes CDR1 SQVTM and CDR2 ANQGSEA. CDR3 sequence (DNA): TGCAGCGTTGAAACATACAACTCTCCTGGGGCCAACATCCTGACTTTC. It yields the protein CSVETYNSPGANILTF.

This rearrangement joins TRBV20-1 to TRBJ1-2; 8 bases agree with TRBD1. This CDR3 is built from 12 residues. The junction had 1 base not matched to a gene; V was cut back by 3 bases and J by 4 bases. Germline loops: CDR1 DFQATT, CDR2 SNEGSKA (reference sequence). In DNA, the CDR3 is TGCAGTGCTAGCGGACAGGGCTATGGCTACACCTTC. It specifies CSASGQGYGYTF.

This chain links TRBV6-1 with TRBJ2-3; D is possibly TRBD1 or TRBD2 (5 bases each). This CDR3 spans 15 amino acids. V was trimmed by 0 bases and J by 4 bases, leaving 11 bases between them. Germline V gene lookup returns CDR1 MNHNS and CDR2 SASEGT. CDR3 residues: CASSEALGDADTQYF. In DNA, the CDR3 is TGTGCCAGCAGTGAAGCTTTAGGGGACGCAGATACGCAGTATTTT.

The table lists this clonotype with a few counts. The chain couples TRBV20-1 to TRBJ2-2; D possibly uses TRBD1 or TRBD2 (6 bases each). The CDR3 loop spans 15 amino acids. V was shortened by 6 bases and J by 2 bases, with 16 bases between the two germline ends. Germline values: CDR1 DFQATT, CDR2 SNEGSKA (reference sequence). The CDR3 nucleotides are TGCAGTGCCCAAAGGGGGGAGGCCAACACCGGGGAGCTGTTTTTT. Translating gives CSAQRGEANTGELFF.